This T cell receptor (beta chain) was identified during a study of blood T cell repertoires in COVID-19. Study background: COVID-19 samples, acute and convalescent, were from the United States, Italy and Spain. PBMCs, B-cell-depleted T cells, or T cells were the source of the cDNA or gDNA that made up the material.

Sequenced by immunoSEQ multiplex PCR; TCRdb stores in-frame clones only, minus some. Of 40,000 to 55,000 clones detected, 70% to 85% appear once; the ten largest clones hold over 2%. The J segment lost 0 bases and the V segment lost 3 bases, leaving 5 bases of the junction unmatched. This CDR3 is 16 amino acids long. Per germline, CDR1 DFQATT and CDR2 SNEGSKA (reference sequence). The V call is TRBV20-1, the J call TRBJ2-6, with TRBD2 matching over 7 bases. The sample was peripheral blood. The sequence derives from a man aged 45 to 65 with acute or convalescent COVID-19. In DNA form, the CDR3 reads TGCAGTGCTAGTTCCAGCGGGGTCTCTGGGGCCAACGTCCTGACTTTC. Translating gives CSASSSGVSGANVLTF.